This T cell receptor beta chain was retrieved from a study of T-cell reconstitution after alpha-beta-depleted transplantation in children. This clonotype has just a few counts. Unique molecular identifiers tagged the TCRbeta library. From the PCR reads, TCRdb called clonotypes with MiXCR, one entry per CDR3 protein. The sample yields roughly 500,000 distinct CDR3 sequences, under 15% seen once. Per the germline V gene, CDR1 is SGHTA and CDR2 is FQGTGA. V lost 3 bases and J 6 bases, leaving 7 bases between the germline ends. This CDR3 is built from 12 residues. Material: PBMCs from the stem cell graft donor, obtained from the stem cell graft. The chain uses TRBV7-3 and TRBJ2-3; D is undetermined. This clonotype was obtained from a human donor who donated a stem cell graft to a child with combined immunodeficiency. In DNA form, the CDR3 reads TGTGCCAGCAGCTTTGGGTGGGATACGCAGTATTTT. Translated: CASSFGWDTQYF.